This T cell receptor beta chain derives from a study of identical twins. Study observations and caveats: Diverse VJ usage suggested most zero-insertion clonotypes were not invariant T cells.

Trimming removed 1 base from V and 2 bases from J, with 8 bases in between. Germline V gives CDR1 DFQATT, CDR2 SNEGSKA (reference sequence). The CDR3 spans 14 residues. As to this clonotype: What it recognizes is unknown.

A universal primer site was added by template switching, and unique molecular identifiers were carried by the cDNA. MiXCR was run by TCRdb on the 5' RACE reads, yielding one entry per CDR3 protein. The sample has around 530,000 distinct CDR3 sequences, 12% to 15% seen once. Donors uniformly comprised healthy Caucasians. In addition, the sample was reused for a study of yellow fever vaccine responses in identical twins.

The clonotype originates from a woman between 18 and 29 years old in good health. This rearrangement joins TRBV20-1 to TRBJ2-2; D gene unclear. Sequenced: CD4+ T cells sorted from blood. CDR3 in amino acids: CSARATHNTGELFF. CDR3 coding DNA: TGCAGTGCTAGAGCGACCCATAACACCGGGGAGCTGTTTTTT.